Listed here is a single TCR beta chain. V was clipped by 0 bases and J by 3 bases; unmatched bases: 2. Per the germline V gene, CDR1 is SGHRS and CDR2 is YFSETQ. CDR3 length: 14 amino acids. Those who participated ranged in age from 18 to 89 years and resided in about two dozen US areas. Data came from immunoSEQ multiplex PCR; TCRdb stores just in-frame clones and leaves some out. There are about 280,000 clones in the sample; about four fifths occur only once, and roughly 5.3% lies in the top ten. These data are taken from a study of blood T cell repertoires in COVID-19. The genes are TRBV5-1 and TRBJ1-1; TRBD1 agrees at 7 bases. The source of this sequence is a man between 40 and 49 years old who had been exposed to COVID-19. The specimen sequenced was PBMCs or T cells enriched from blood (not recorded which). This CDR3 is CASSLGQGYTEAFF. DNA of the CDR3: TGCGCCAGCAGCTTGGGACAGGGATACACTGAAGCTTTCTTT.